One and the same sample provided the 2 T cell receptor beta chains below, sequenced in a study of control samples from healthy donors and cancer patients. Produced via immunoSEQ multiplex PCR; TCRdb's table is partial and in-frame only. The table lists 150,000 to 200,000 clones, almost 90% of them singletons. Material for sequencing was blood. The receptors here all came from a woman aged 50 to 65 in good health.

V is TRBV19 and J is TRBJ2-3; TRBD1 agrees at 8 bases. V shed 5 bases and J 2 bases; nucleotides not matched to a gene: 3. This CDR3 contains 14 residues. In germline, CDR1 is LNHDA, CDR2 SQIVND (reference sequence). CDR3 sequence: CASSDRGHTDTQYF. In DNA form, the CDR3 reads TGTGCCAGTAGTGACAGGGGACACACAGATACGCAGTATTTT.

As regards this clone: Other DNA sequences of this sample code for an identical CDR3. The chain uses TRBV29-1 and TRBJ2-1, with D unresolved. Between the trimmed V and J ends, which lost 4 bases and 0 bases, there was a span of 10 bases. The CDR3 contains 14 residues. Germline CDR1 is SQVTM and CDR2 is ANQGSEA. In DNA form, the CDR3 reads TGCAGCGTTGTCCTAGGTAGCTCCTACAATGAGCAGTTCTTC. It translates to CSVVLGSSYNEQFF.